This T cell receptor (beta chain) was sequenced for a study of cytomegalovirus exposure and HLA in healthy donors. The study, taken as a whole, reports: HLA-A and HLA-B allele assignments for most subjects were reportedly predicted accurately using TCR beta sequences.

Vbeta (60) and Jbeta (13) primers were used in the PCR. Clones were read by immunoSEQ multiplex PCR, and TCRdb kept only the in-frame ones, dropping some. The sample includes over 75,000 clones, about 80% seen only once; the top ten take 16%. Turning to this clone: The target antigen is unknown.

J gave up 4 bases and V 0 bases, and 2 bases lay outside the gene matches. Germline values: CDR1 SEHNR, CDR2 FQNEAQ (reference sequence). This CDR3 region has 15 residues. This clonotype originated in a man aged 55-75 years in good health and CMV-seropositive. The sequenced material came from PBMCs. This chain uses TRBV7-9 with TRBJ2-3, with TRBD2 matching 9 bases. CDR3 loop: CASSLAERGADTQYF. In DNA, the CDR3 is TGTGCCAGCAGCTTAGCGGAGCGGGGGGCAGATACGCAGTATTTT.